This T cell receptor beta chain was sequenced during a study of CD8+CD57+ T cells in acquired aplastic anemia. Across the study: Each DNA sample taken from sorted CD4+ and CD8+ cells came to 3 to 3.5 ug on average. Whole-study results and caveats: Patients showed no significant difference from controls in CD8+ Simpson's diversity.

Only patients with CD8+CD57+ cell expansion on flow cytometry were chosen for sequencing. Each patient carried a diagnosis of severe acquired aplastic anemia. At blood sampling, none of the patients had yet received therapy. Concerning this clonotype: Antigen specificity is unknown.

Germline V gives CDR1 SNHLY, CDR2 FYNNEI. The CDR3 contains 16 residues. Unmatched junction bases numbered 6, after V lost 4 bases and J lost 3 bases. TCR beta VDJ and CDR3 profiles were obtained from a genomic DNA template. MiXCR, run by TCRdb on the reads, gives a single entry per CDR3 protein. Here the sample spans fewer than 250,000 distinct CDR3 sequences, roughly half being singletons. The J gene is TRBJ1-1, the V gene TRBV2, with 12 bases fitting TRBD1. This clonotype was obtained from a human donor with aplastic anemia. Sequences were obtained from sorted CD4+, CD8+, or CD8+CD57+ T cells (not recorded which) from PBMCs. In DNA form, the CDR3 reads TGTGCCAGCAGTGTCCCCGGGACAGGGGGCGACACTGAAGCTTTCTTT. Protein sequence: CASSVPGTGGDTEAFF.